The 17 T cell receptor beta chains reported below all come from one sample, sequenced in a study of regulatory T cells in long-lasting Graves disease. Construction of the TCR beta libraries employed iRepertoire HTBI primers in conjunction with Arm-PCR of CDR3 regions. TCRdb re-called the multiplex PCR reads through MiXCR, storing one row per CDR3 protein. This sample carries about 540,000 distinct CDR3 sequences, roughly 12% of them seen once, and the ten largest clones take 8% to 10%. Time point reported: newly diagnosed GD, antithyroid drugs for less than 3 months. Following extraction of RNA from PBMCs, that RNA was used to make the TCR library. This sample was shared with a second study, whose subject was T cells in Graves' hyperthyroidism and ophthalmopathy.

Sequences were derived from peripheral blood mononuclear cells (PBMCs), sampled at new diagnosis, from a patient treated with antithyroid drugs. The receptors derive from a man aged 30 to 45 with Graves disease.

This clonotype was found many times. The rearrangement links TRBV2 to TRBJ1-5; D possibly corresponds to TRBD1 (5 bases). The germline CDR1 and CDR2 sequences are SNHLY and FYNNEI. Between the trimmed V and J ends, which lost 6 bases and 6 bases, there was a span of 21 bases. This CDR3 region has 16 residues. The CDR3 region is CASSELLDGGGQPQHF. The DNA of the CDR3 is TGTGCCAGCAGCGAGCTGTTGGACGGCGGGGGTCAGCCCCAGCATTTT. Full variable domain (missing parts from reference TRBV2 and TRBJ1-5): EPEVTQTPSHQVTQMGQEVILRCVPISNHLYFYWYRQILGQKVEFLVSFYNNEISEKSEIFDDQFSVERPDGSNFTLKIRSTKLEDSAMYFCASSELLDGGGQPQHFGDGTRLSIL.

This clonotype was detected many times. DNA of the CDR3: TGTGCCAGCAGTTACTCGATGGCTCGTGGAGAGACCCAGTACTTC. Its translation: CASSYSMARGETQYF. The genes are TRBV6-2 or TRBV6-3 and TRBJ2-5; D is ambiguous. Germline V CDR1 and CDR2: MNHEY, SVGEGT. CDR3 length: 15 amino acids. Trimming stripped 0 bases from V and 4 bases from J, with 12 bases between.

This clonotype was seen repeatedly, ten times or more. The chain carries TRBV9 and TRBJ2-3, with D perhaps being TRBD1 or TRBD2 (5 bases each). Trimming removed 3 bases from V and 0 bases from J, with 8 bases in between. This CDR3 is 14 amino acids long. From germline, CDR1 is SGDLS and CDR2 YYNGEE. CDR3 DNA: TGTGCCAGCAGCGGGGACGGGAGCACAGATACGCAGTATTTT. Its protein product is CASSGDGSTDTQYF. The full variable domain, in which reference TRBV9 and TRBJ2-3 provide the parts outside the CDR3, is DSGVTQTPKHLITATGQRVTLRCSPRSGDLSVYWYQQSLDQGLQFLIQYYNGEERAKGNILERFSAQQFPDLHSELNLSSLELGDSALYFCASSGDGSTDTQYFGPGTRLTVL.

This clonotype came up once. This may stem from a read error, because a much larger clone lies one nucleotide away. The chain employs TRBV20-1 and TRBJ2-3; no firm D call. The CDR3 runs 15 residues. Germline-derived CDR1 and CDR2 are DFQATT and SNEGSKA (reference sequence). V was trimmed by 6 bases and J by 3 bases, leaving 19 bases between them. CDR3 sequence reads: CSAVNVALETDTQYF. As DNA, the CDR3 is TGCAGTGCCGTCAATGTAGCTCTCGAGACAGATACGCAGTATTTT.

Ten or more counts support this clonotype. CDR3 in DNA: TGTGCCAGCAGTTACAAGGGGAACGGGAACACTGAAGCTTTCTTT. Its protein product is CASSYKGNGNTEAFF. The V call is TRBV6-5, the J call TRBJ1-1; a weak D match, TRBD1 (5 bases). Trimming pared 2 bases from V and 1 base from J, leaving 11 bases between. The CDR3 totals 15 residues. The germline V gene encodes CDR1 MNHEY and CDR2 SVGAGI.

Only a few counts were recorded for this clonotype. This rearrangement joins TRBV7-9 to TRBJ1-5; a weak D match, TRBD1 (5 bases). V was cut by 1 base and J by 8 bases, with 15 bases left in between. There are 15 residues in the CDR3. In germline, CDR1 is SEHNR, CDR2 FQNEAQ (reference sequence). CDR3 nucleotide sequence: TGTGCCAGCAGCTTAGAAGGGGCCGGGAGGGAGCCCCAGCATTTT. Its translation is CASSLEGAGREPQHF.

The sample holds many counts of this clonotype. The gene calls are TRBV7-3 and TRBJ2-1; D is perhaps TRBD2 (5 bases). Looked up from germline, CDR1 is SGHTA and CDR2 is FQGTGA. V was trimmed by 6 bases and J by 0 bases, leaving 12 bases between them. The CDR3 consists of 15 residues. The CDR3 sequence is CASSLSGNSYNEQFF. CDR3 DNA: TGTGCCAGCAGTTTATCGGGAAACTCCTACAATGAGCAGTTCTTC.

This rearrangement joins TRBV3-1 to TRBJ1-2; 8 bases align to TRBD1. This CDR3 has 14 amino acids. Germline V lookup: CDR1 LGHDT, CDR2 YNNKEL (reference sequence). Trimming removed 4 bases from V and 4 bases from J; junction bases left unmatched: 5. This CDR3 reads CASSLPGQVYGYTF. CDR3 nucleotides: TGTGCCAGCAGCCTTCCGGGACAGGTCTATGGCTACACCTTC.

Ten or more counts support this clonotype. The chain joins TRBV20-1 to TRBJ2-2, with 8 bases aligning to TRBD2. This CDR3 region has 13 residues. The J segment lost 5 bases and the V segment lost 6 bases, leaving 5 bases of the junction unmatched. Germline loops: CDR1 DFQATT, CDR2 SNEGSKA (reference sequence). CDR3 nucleotide sequence: TGCAGTGCACCGGGACTAGGAACCGGGGAGCTGTTTTTT. This sequence encodes CSAPGLGTGELFF.

This clonotype has at least ten counts. The chain couples TRBV2 to TRBJ2-2; unclear D gene. The length of the CDR3 is 12 residues. Germline assignment: CDR1 SNHLY and CDR2 FYNNEI. Trimming removed 4 bases at V and 9 bases at J, with 9 bases between. As DNA, the CDR3 is TGTGCCAGCAGTGTCGTAGACCGGGAGCTGTTTTTT. Protein: CASSVVDRELFF.

The chain recombines TRBV13 with TRBJ2-3; TRBD2 matches 12 bases. Germline trimming cut 4 bases from V and 2 bases from J; bases unmatched to any gene: 10. Germline values: CDR1 PRHDT, CDR2 FYEKMQ (reference sequence). This CDR3 has 18 residues. The CDR3 loop is CASSSPLAGGRVTDTQYF. CDR3 sequence (DNA): TGTGCCAGCAGCTCTCCTCTAGCGGGAGGGCGGGTCACAGATACGCAGTATTTT.

This clonotype was seen a single time. This may come from a read error, since a much larger clone is one base off. This chain uses TRBV10-3 with TRBJ2-1; D is uncertain. The germline CDR1 and CDR2 sequences are ENHRY and SYGVKD. The CDR3 loop spans 14 amino acids. CDR3 DNA sequence: TGTGCCATCAGTGAGAGGATCCGAGACAATGAGCAGTCCTTC. Its protein product is CAISERIRDNEQSF.

As for this clonotype: Since a much larger clone is just one base distant, this may be a read error. This chain uses TRBV5-1 with TRBJ2-1, with D uncertain. Germline V gene data show CDR1 as SGHRS and CDR2 as YFSETQ. This CDR3 is built from 12 residues. V was cut by 4 bases and J by 8 bases, with 10 bases left in between. CDR3 region: CASSQAIDEQFF. CDR3 DNA: TGCGCCAGCAGCCAGGCTATCGATGAGCAGTTCTTC.

This clonotype was recorded at least ten times. The chain recombines TRBV27 with TRBJ2-7; weak D call: TRBD2 (5 bases). Germline V lookup: CDR1 MNHEY, CDR2 SMNVEV (reference sequence). V was clipped by 9 bases and J by 3 bases, with 21 bases between them. The CDR3 runs 15 residues. The CDR3 protein is CARASSSQRDYEQYF. The CDR3 nucleotides are TGTGCCAGAGCGAGCTCTAGCCAACGGGACTACGAGCAGTACTTC.

This clonotype occurred once. A single base separates this from a much larger clone, so it may be a read error. V usage is TRBV11-1 and J usage is TRBJ2-1; D gene unclear. Germline loops: CDR1 SGHAT, CDR2 FQDESV (reference sequence). Trimming left V 7 bases short and J 4 bases short, with 17 bases between. The CDR3 loop spans 15 amino acids. The CDR3 DNA is TGTGCCAGCAACTCTGGCCCGGAAAGGTACAATGAGCAGTTCTTC. This translates into CASNSGPERYNEQFF.

This chain links TRBV7-9 with TRBJ1-1, with D unclear. The germline gives CDR1 SEHNR, CDR2 FQNEAQ (reference sequence). The CDR3 is made up of 13 amino acids. V was trimmed by 4 bases and J by 1 base, leaving 7 bases between them. The CDR3 protein is CASSSSGNTEAFF. The DNA of the CDR3 is TGTGCCAGCAGCTCCAGTGGGAACACTGAAGCTTTCTTT. The whole variable domain, remainder taken from reference TRBV7-9 and TRBJ1-1, is DTGVSQNPRHKITKRGQNVTFRCDPISEHNRLYWYRQTLGQGPEFLTYFQNEAQLEKSRLLSDRFSAERPKGSFSTLEIQRTEQGDSAMYLCASSSSGNTEAFFGQGTRLTVV.

The sample holds many counts of this clonotype. The V call is TRBV12-3 or TRBV12-4, the J call TRBJ2-5; 11 positions agree with TRBD2. This CDR3 region has 17 residues. The J segment lost 5 bases and the V segment lost 5 bases, leaving 13 bases of the junction unmatched. The CDR3 protein is CASSVLAGGSWEETQYF. In DNA form, the CDR3 reads TGTGCCAGCAGTGTCCTAGCGGGAGGCTCGTGGGAGGAGACCCAGTACTTC.